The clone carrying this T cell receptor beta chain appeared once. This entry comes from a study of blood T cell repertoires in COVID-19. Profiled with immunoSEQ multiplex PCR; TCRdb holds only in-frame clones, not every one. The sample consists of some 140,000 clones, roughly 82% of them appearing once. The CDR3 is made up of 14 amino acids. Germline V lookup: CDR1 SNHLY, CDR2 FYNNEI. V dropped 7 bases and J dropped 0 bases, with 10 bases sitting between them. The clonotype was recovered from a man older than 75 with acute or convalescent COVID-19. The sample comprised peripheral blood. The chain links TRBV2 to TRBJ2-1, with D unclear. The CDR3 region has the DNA TGTGCCAGCAATCAGCGTAGCTCCTACAATGAGCAGTTCTTC. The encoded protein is CASNQRSSYNEQFF.